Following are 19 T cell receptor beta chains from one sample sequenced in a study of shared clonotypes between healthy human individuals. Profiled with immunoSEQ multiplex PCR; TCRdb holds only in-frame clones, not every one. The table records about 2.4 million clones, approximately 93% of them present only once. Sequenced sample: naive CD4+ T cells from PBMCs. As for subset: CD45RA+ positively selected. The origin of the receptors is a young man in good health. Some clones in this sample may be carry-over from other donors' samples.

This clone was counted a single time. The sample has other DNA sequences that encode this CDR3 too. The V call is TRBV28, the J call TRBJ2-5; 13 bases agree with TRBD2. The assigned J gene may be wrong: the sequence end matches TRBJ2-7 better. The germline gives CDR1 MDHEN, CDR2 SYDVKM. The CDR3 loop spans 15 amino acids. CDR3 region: CASSLRTSGSYEQYF. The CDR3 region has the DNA TGTGCCAGCAGTCTCCGGACTAGCGGGAGCTACGAGCAGTACTTC.

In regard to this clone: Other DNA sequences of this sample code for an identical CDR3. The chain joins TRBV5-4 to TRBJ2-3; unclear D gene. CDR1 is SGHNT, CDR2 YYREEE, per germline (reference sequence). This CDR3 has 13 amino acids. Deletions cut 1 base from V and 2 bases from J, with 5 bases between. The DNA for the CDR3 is TGTGCCAGCAGCTTGCGCAACACAGATACGCAGTATTTT. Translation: CASSLRNTDTQYF. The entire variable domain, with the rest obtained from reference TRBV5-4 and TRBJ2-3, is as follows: ETGVTQSPTHLIKTRGQQVTLRCSSQSGHNTVSWYQQALGQGPQFIFQYYREEENGRGNFPPRFSGLQFPNYSSELNVNALELDDSALYLCASSLRNTDTQYFGPGTRLTVL.

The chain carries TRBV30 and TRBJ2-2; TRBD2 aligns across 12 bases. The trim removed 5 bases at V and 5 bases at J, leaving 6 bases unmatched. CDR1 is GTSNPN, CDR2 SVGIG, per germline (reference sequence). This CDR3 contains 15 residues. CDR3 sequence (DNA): TGTGCCTGGCGACTAGCGGGAGTGAAAACCGGGGAGCTGTTTTTT. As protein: CAWRLAGVKTGELFF.

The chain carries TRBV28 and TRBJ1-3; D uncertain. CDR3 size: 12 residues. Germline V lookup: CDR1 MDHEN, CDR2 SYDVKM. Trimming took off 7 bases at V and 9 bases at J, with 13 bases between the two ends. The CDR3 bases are TGTGCCAGCAAGGGAGGAAAGGGCACCATATATTTT. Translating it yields CASKGGKGTIYF.

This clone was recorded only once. Here the CDR3 reads CASSEGVRADLLGYTF. The CDR3 DNA sequence: TGTGCCAGCAGTGAGGGAGTTAGGGCAGATCTGCTTGGCTACACCTTC. V gene TRBV2 combines with J gene TRBJ1-2; D unclear. Germline lookup yields CDR1 SNHLY and CDR2 FYNNEI. The CDR3 has 16 amino acids. V was trimmed by 3 bases and J by 7 bases, leaving 21 bases between them.

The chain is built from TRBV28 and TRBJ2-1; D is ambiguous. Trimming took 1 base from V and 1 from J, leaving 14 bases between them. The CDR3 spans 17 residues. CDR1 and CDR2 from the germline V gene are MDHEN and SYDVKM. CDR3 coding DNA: TGTGCCAGCAGTTTATTCTCCGGCGGATTTTCCTACAATGAGCAGTTCTTC. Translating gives CASSLFSGGFSYNEQFF.

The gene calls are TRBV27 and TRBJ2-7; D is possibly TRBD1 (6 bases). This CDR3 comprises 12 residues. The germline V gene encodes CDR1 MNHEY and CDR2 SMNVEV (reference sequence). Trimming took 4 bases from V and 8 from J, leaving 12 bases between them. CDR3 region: CASSSHRVKQYF. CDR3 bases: TGTGCCAGCAGTTCCCACAGGGTCAAGCAGTACTTC.

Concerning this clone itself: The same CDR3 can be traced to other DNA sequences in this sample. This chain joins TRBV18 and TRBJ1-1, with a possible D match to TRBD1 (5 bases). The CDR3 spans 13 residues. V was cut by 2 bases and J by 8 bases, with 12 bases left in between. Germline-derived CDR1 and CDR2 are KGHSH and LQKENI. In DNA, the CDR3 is TGTGCCAGCTCACCAAGCAGGGATCGGGAAGCTTTCTTT. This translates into CASSPSRDREAFF.

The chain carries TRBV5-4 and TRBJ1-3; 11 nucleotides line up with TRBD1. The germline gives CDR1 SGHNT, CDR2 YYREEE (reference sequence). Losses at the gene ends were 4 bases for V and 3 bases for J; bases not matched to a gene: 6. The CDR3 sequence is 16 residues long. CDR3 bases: TGTGCCAGCAGCACCGGACAGGGGGCTTTTGGAAACACCATATATTTT. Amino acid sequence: CASSTGQGAFGNTIYF.

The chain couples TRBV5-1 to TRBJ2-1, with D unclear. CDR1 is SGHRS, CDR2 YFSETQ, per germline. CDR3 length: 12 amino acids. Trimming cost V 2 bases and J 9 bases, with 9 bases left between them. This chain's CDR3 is CASSLTDAEQFF. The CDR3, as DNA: TGCGCCAGCAGCTTAACAGACGCTGAGCAGTTCTTC.

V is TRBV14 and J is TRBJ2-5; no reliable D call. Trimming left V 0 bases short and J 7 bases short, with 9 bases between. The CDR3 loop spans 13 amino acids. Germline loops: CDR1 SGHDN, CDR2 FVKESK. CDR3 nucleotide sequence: TGTGCCAGCAGCCAAGATCTCCAGACGACCCAGTACTTC. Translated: CASSQDLQTTQYF. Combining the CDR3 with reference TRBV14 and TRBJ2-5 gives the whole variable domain EAGVTQFPSHSVIEKGQTVTLRCDPISGHDNLYWYRRVMGKEIKFLLHFVKESKQDESGMPNNRFLAERTGGTYSTLKVQPAELEDSGVYFCASSQDLQTTQYFGPGTRLLVL.

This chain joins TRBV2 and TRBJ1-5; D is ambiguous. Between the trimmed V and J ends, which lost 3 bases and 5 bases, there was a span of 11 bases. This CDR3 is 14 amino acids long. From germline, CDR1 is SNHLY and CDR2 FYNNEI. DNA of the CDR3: TGTGCCAGCAGTGATTCGGTAGGCGATCAGCCCCAGCATTTT. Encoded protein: CASSDSVGDQPQHF. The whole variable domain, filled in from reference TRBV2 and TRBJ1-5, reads EPEVTQTPSHQVTQMGQEVILRCVPISNHLYFYWYRQILGQKVEFLVSFYNNEISEKSEIFDDQFSVERPDGSNFTLKIRSTKLEDSAMYFCASSDSVGDQPQHFGDGTRLSIL.

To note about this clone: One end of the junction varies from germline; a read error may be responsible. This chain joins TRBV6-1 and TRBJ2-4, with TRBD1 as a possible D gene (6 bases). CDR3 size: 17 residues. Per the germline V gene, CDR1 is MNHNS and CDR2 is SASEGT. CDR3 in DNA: TGTGCCAGCGGTGACATTCAGGGGACGCACACCAAAAACATTCAGTACTTC. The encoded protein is CASGDIQGTHTKNIQYF.

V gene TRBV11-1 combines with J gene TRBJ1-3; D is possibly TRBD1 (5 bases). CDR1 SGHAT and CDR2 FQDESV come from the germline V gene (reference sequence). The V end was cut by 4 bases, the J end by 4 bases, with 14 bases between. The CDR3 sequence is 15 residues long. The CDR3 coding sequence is TGTGCCAGCAGCTCGGGACCAAGGTCGGGAAACACCATATATTTT. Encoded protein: CASSSGPRSGNTIYF.

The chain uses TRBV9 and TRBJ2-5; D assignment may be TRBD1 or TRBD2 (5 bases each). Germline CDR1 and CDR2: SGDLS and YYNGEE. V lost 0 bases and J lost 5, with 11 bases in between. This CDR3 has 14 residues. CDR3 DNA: TGTGCCAGCAGCGTAGGTGGGTGGGGGGAGACCCAGTACTTC. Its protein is CASSVGGWGETQYF. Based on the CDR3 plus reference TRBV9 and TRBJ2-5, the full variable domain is DSGVTQTPKHLITATGQRVTLRCSPRSGDLSVYWYQQSLDQGLQFLIQYYNGEERAKGNILERFSAQQFPDLHSELNLSSLELGDSALYFCASSVGGWGETQYFGPGTRLLVL.

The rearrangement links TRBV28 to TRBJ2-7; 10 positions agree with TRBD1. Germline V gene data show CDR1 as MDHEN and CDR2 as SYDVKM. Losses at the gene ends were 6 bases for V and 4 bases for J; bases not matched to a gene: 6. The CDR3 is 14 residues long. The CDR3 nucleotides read TGTGCCAGCAGACAAGGGACAGGGGTATACGAGCAGTACTTC. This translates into CASRQGTGVYEQYF.

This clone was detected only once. The CDR3 DNA reads as TGCAGCGCATTGACAGGTTCTGGAAACACCATATATTTT. It codes for CSALTGSGNTIYF. The chain has TRBV29-1 and TRBJ1-3, with D perhaps TRBD1 (6 bases). V lost 7 bases to trimming and J lost 1 base, with 11 bases between them. CDR3 length: 13 residues. Germline CDR1 is SQVTM and CDR2 is ANQGSEA.

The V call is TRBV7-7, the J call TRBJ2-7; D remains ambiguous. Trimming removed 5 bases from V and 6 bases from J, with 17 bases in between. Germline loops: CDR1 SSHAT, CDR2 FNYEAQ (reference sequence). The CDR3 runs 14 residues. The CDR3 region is CASSIAGSQSEQYF. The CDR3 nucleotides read TGTGCCAGCAGCATTGCCGGGTCGCAATCCGAGCAGTACTTC. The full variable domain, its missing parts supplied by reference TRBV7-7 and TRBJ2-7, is GAGVSQSPRYKVTKRGQDVTLRCDPISSHATLYWYQQALGQGPEFLTYFNYEAQPDKSGLPSDRFSAERPEGSISTLTIQRTEQRDSAMYRCASSIAGSQSEQYFGPGTRLTVT.

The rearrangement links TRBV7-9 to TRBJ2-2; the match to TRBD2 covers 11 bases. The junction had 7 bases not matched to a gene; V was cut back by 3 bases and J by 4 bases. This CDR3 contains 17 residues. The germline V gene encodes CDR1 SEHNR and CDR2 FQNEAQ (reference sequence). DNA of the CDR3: TGTGCCAGCAGCTTCCGCGTACTAGCGGGAGCCACCGGGGAGCTGTTTTTT. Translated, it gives CASSFRVLAGATGELFF.